The T cell receptor (beta chain) described here comes from a study of regulatory T cells in long-lasting Graves disease. The table lists this clonotype with many counts. As yet, its antigen is unknown. Trimming removed 1 base from V and 7 bases from J, with 7 bases in between. This CDR3 has 12 amino acids. CDR1 is LGHDT and CDR2 is YNNKEL in the germline V gene (reference sequence). Specified time point: newly diagnosed GD, antithyroid drugs for less than 3 months. After RNA was extracted from PBMCs, the TCR library was made from it. Study results and caveats: TCR diversity was lower in persistent Graves' patients than in newly diagnosed ones.

CDR3 regions were amplified by Arm-PCR using iRepertoire HTBI primers to build TCR beta libraries. One entry per CDR3 protein, called by TCRdb with MiXCR from the multiplex PCR reads. The data contain 400,000 to 500,000 distinct CDR3 sequences, about 15% of them singletons. This sample was also put to use in a study of T cells in Graves' hyperthyroidism and ophthalmopathy. According to that study: Any patient presenting with uncontrolled infection, other autoimmune disease, pregnancy or lactation was left out. HTBI primers were the set used in a first-round RT-PCR of the TCR CDR3.

The chain employs TRBV3-1 and TRBJ1-2, with no clear D. The sample was peripheral blood mononuclear cells (PBMCs), taken at new diagnosis, from a patient treated with antithyroid drugs. This TCR was recovered from a woman in her 30s with Graves disease. CDR3 bases: TGTGCCAGCAGCCAAGTGATGTTTGGCTACACCTTC. Its protein product is CASSQVMFGYTF.